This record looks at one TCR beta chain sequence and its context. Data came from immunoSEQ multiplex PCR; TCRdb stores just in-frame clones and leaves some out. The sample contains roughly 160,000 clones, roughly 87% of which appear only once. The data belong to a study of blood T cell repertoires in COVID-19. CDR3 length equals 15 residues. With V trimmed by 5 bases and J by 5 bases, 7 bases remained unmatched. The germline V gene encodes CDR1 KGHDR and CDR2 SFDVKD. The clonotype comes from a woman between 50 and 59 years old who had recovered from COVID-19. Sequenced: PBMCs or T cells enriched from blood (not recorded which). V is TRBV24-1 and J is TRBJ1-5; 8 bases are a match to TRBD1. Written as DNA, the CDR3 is TGTGCCACCAGTGTCAAAAGACAGGGGCATCAGCCCCAGCATTTT. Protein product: CATSVKRQGHQPQHF.